These T cell receptor beta chains were read from a single sample in a study of post-analysis software for immune sequencing data. TCRdb re-called the PCR reads with MiXCR, one entry per CDR3 protein. Here the sample spans about 620,000 distinct CDR3 sequences, 44% being singletons. Sequencing was performed on blood. All receptors derive from a girl aged 10 to 17 with multiple sclerosis. Both conserved end residues are trimmed from each CDR3. The order of the fields is V gene, J gene, CDR3 protein.

TRBV7-9	TRBJ2-3	ASSLLEGPDTQY
TRBV6-5	TRBJ2-7	ASSYSGLAIDEQY
TRBV10-3	TRBJ2-1	ASESARAEQF
TRBV28	TRBJ2-1	ASVPASPYNEQF
TRBV11-3	TRBJ2-1	ASSLESSEQF
TRBV4-1	TRBJ2-3	ASSQSLALSTDTQY
TRBV12-3/TRBV12-4	TRBJ2-1	ASSLRGEGEQF
TRBV10-3	TRBJ2-3	AISESGTTGTDTQY
TRBV7-3	TRBJ2-5	ASSLGGTVETQY
TRBV7-8	TRBJ2-3	ASSLVQGYLTDTQY
TRBV5-1	TRBJ2-1	ASSLAPGTVDYEQF
TRBV20-1	TRBJ2-3	SASWGGSRTDTQY
TRBV7-9	TRBJ2-3	ASSPDPRRDTQY
TRBV5-5	TRBJ2-3	ASSSGLAVSTDTQY